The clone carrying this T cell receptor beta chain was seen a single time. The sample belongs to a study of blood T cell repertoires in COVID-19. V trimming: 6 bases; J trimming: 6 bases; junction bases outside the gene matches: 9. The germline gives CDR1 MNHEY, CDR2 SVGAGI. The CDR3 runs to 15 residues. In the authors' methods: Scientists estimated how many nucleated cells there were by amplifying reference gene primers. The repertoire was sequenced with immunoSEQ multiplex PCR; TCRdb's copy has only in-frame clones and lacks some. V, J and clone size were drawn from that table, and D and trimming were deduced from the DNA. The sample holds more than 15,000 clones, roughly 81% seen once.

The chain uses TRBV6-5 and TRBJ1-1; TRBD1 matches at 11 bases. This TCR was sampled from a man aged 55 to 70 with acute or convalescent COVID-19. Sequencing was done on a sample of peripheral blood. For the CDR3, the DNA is TGTGCCAGCAGCCATGGACAGGGGGCGCGACCTGAAGCTTTCTTT. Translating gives CASSHGQGARPEAFF.